These 5 T cell receptor beta chains were all obtained from the same sample, sequenced in a study of blood T cell repertoires in COVID-19. Clones were sequenced by immunoSEQ multiplex PCR, and TCRdb holds only the in-frame ones, with some missing. This table has approximately 300,000 clones, 92% appearing once. Sequenced input: PBMCs or T cells enriched from blood (not recorded which). The origin of the receptors is a woman in her thirties who had recovered from COVID-19.

The rearrangement uses TRBV21-1 and TRBJ1-4. TRBV21-1 is a recognized pseudogene. The CDR3 covers 15 residues. The CDR3 spells CASRWGERVYEKLFF. The CDR3 coding sequence is TGTGCCAGCAGGTGGGGGGAGAGGGTATATGAAAAACTGTTTTTT.

V gene TRBV7-2 combines with J gene TRBJ1-1, with a tentative D call TRBD1 (5 bases). CDR1 is SGHTA and CDR2 is FQGNSA in the germline V gene. The CDR3 sequence is 13 residues long. The V end lost 4 bases, the J end lost 1 base, and 7 bases lay between the germline ends. The DNA of the CDR3 is TGTGCCAGCAGCTGGCAGGGGAACACTGAAGCTTTCTTT. Its translation is CASSWQGNTEAFF.

The chain couples TRBV3-1 (or the pseudogene TRBV3-2) to TRBJ2-3, with TRBD2 as a possible D gene (6 bases). V was pared by 5 bases and J by 0 bases, with 15 bases between. CDR1 and CDR2 (germline): LGHDT, YNNKEL (reference sequence). The CDR3 extends over 16 amino acids. The CDR3 region has the DNA TGTGCCAGCAGCGACGAAGGAGGGCCTAGCACAGATACGCAGTATTTT. It codes for CASSDEGGPSTDTQYF.

This clone was detected once. The V gene is TRBV2, the J gene TRBJ1-5; 7 positions match TRBD1. The length of the CDR3 is 13 residues. The germline V gene encodes CDR1 SNHLY and CDR2 FYNNEI. Losses at the gene ends were 5 bases for V and 7 bases for J; bases not matched to a gene: 5. CDR3 bases: TGTGCCAGCAGTCCGACAGGGCGCCAGCCCCAGCATTTT. Its translation: CASSPTGRQPQHF. Full variable domain (rest looked up from reference TRBV2 and TRBJ1-5): EPEVTQTPSHQVTQMGQEVILRCVPISNHLYFYWYRQILGQKVEFLVSFYNNEISEKSEIFDDQFSVERPDGSNFTLKIRSTKLEDSAMYFCASSPTGRQPQHFGDGTRLSIL.

The chain joins TRBV4-1 to TRBJ1-1; no definite D call. The V and J ends lost 2 bases and 1 base respectively, with 5 bases between them. The CDR3 sequence is 13 residues long. Germline CDR1 reads MGHRA; CDR2 reads YSYEKL. CDR3 nucleotide sequence: TGCGCCAGCAGCCAAAACAGGAACACTGAAGCTTTCTTT. This translates into CASSQNRNTEAFF.